This T cell receptor (beta chain) was sequenced in a study of T cell responses to AZD1222 COVID-19 vaccine (dated by TCRdb to the early 2020s). As for the study more broadly: AZD1222 recipients given second doses at about 4 weeks or at about 12 weeks were pooled, since spike-specific TCR depth and breadth were not found to differ between the two schedules. A total of 230 to 250 trial participants underwent TCR sequencing, of whom about 200 had received two doses of AZD1222 and roughly 26 had received two doses of the MenACWY control vaccine. Trial participants were enrolled by age into 18-55, 56-69 and 70-plus year subgroups, with approximately 150, 28 and 58 TCR-sequenced participants respectively. Results the study describes overall, beyond this receptor: The whole spike protein was spanned by vaccine-associated CD4 TCRs, and dominant responses were seen in regions 160-218 and 743-854. After two AZD1222 doses, both the breadth and the depth of spike-specific TCRs were significantly higher than at day 0 and than in MenACWY recipients. The 56-69-year group was small, and its depth increase did not reach significance, likely because of low power. No day 14 peak-response samples were available, so repertoires were characterized only after the peak T cell response. Participants were mostly white British, with more females than males. The authors suggested clonal diversity may have been underestimated. Reportedly, almost half of the unique spike-specific TCRs recognized epitopes lying outside the regions that are mutated in the B.1.351 and B.1.1.7 variants. Only five to seven AZD1222 recipients were SARS-CoV-2 seropositive at baseline, limiting conclusions about previously exposed vaccinees.

Trimming leaves V shorter by 2 bases and J shorter by 1 base, with the junction holding 5 bases beyond the gene matches. CDR1 and CDR2 are read off the germline V gene as WSHSY and SAAADI. The CDR3 has 16 amino acids, counting the end cysteine and phenylalanine. Only CDR3 DNA is held: 48 bases, read in frame from base 1. Reading the label with the study, this specimen's time point is: baseline before first vaccination. Vaccinee samples came from UK trials COV001 and COV002, including a single-blind randomized controlled phase 2/3 trial of AZD1222 (ChAdOx1 nCoV-19) in healthy adults. For TCRbeta chain sequencing, PBMC samples were collected from trial participants at day 0 and at day 28 after the second dose. The CDR3 regions of human TCRbeta chains were analyzed by immunosequencing. The study's own analysis went as follows. Repertoire TCRs were checked for matches against a reference library of SARS-CoV-2-specific TCRs that had been generated using the MIRA antigen-specificity platform. Breadth meant the fraction of unique TCRs that were SARS-CoV-2-associated, whereas depth meant the fraction of total T cells that were SARS-CoV-2-associated. Using the MIRA data, each spike-specific TCR was assigned both to the spike region to which the TCR was reactive and to a CD4 or CD8 class. Log10-transformed breadth and depth values were compared by one-way ANOVA with Sidak's multiple comparisons tests. TCRdb holds this immuneACCESS table with in-frame rearrangements only. Some clones are missing; in checked studies, unresolved V genes explain under half, and the rest has no known cause. The DNA was the basis for D and trimming; V, J and clone size are from that table. The sample table holds about 120,000 clones, of which roughly 90% were seen once. The ten largest clones represent more than 3% of the sample.

Points on this clone: Its specific antigen is unknown. No base qualities exist here, and no much larger clone lies one base off it.

The clonotype originates from an adult in good health. The sequencing here drew on peripheral blood, taken on day 0 of AZD1222 vaccination. The chain uses TRBV10-2 and TRBJ1-1; TRBD1 lines up with 9 middle nucleotides. The DNA sequence is as follows: TGCGCCAGCAGTGAGATTCGACAGGGGGGGAACACTGAAGCTTTCTTT. Protein translation: CASSEIRQGGNTEAFF.